This entry is about one T cell receptor beta chain. This sample is part of a study of blood T cell repertoires in COVID-19. For the study at large: Acute and convalescent COVID-19 specimens originated in the United States, Italy and Spain. PBMCs, B-cell-depleted T cells, or T cells were the source of the cDNA or gDNA that made up the material.

Only in-frame clones appear in the TCRdb table, and some are missing; sequencing was by immunoSEQ multiplex PCR. Of over 90,000 clones in the sample, roughly 90% are singletons; the top ten hold 3.5%. Germline assignment: CDR1 LNHDA and CDR2 SQIVND (reference sequence). V shed 6 bases and J shed 8 bases, with 16 bases lying between them. The CDR3 runs 13 residues. The chain joins TRBV19 to TRBJ1-2; TRBD1 might be the D (6 bases). This TCR came from a woman aged 55-75 years with acute or convalescent COVID-19. Sequenced: peripheral blood. The CDR3: CASRRDTAGGYTF. The CDR3 DNA reads TGTGCCAGTAGACGGGACACGGCTGGGGGCTACACCTTC.